One sample yielded the 17 T cell receptor beta chains listed below, sequenced in a study of control samples from healthy donors and cancer patients. TCRdb's table, derived via immunoSEQ multiplex PCR, lists solely in-frame clones and lacks some. The data show roughly 47,000 clones, with more than 75% seen just once and 10% held by the top ten. Sequenced input: PBMCs. The receptors here all came from a woman in her fifties or sixties with lung cancer.

V is TRBV19 and J is TRBJ2-1; a weak D match, TRBD1 (5 bases). CDR1 and CDR2 from the germline V gene are LNHDA and SQIVND (reference sequence). The CDR3 length is 12 residues. In DNA form, the CDR3 reads TGTGCGACTCGGGCAGGGAACAATGAGCAGTTCTTC. Its translation is CATRAGNNEQFF.

The chain is built from TRBV5-6 and TRBJ1-2; D not resolved. This CDR3 region has 12 residues. Germline-derived CDR1 and CDR2 are SGHDT and YYEEEE. Trimming pared 3 bases from V and 8 bases from J, leaving 11 bases between. CDR3 amino acids: CASSYRAQGYTF. The CDR3 bases are TGTGCCAGCAGCTACCGGGCCCAGGGCTACACCTTC.

The chain links TRBV19 to TRBJ1-2, with no clear D. Germline CDR1 reads LNHDA; CDR2 reads SQIVND (reference sequence). Between the trimmed V and J ends, which lost 1 base and 1 base, there was a span of 13 bases. The CDR3 spans 16 residues. CDR3 DNA: TGTGCCAGTAGTATAGTCTCCGCGGCAGATAACTATGGCTACACCTTC. Amino acids: CASSIVSAADNYGYTF.

The chain links TRBV10-1 to TRBJ1-1; no firm D call. Trimming removed 2 bases at V and 5 bases at J, with 9 bases between. The CDR3 runs 13 residues. Germline-derived CDR1 and CDR2 are WNHNN and SYGVQD (reference sequence). The CDR3 nucleotides are TGCGCCAGCAGTGAGGTCGGAGGTACTGAAGCTTTCTTT. Translating gives CASSEVGGTEAFF.

This chain links TRBV27 with TRBJ2-1; possible D gene TRBD2, 7 bases. There are 15 residues in the CDR3. In germline, CDR1 is MNHEY, CDR2 SMNVEV (reference sequence). Trimming took off 2 bases at V and 4 bases at J, with 12 bases between the two ends. CDR3 amino acids: CASSLRGAQYNEQFF. Here the CDR3 DNA reads TGTGCCAGCAGTTTACGGGGGGCTCAATACAATGAGCAGTTCTTC.

The CDR3 DNA is TGTGCCAGCAGCTACACGGGAGGGGAGCAGTACTTC. Translating gives CASSYTGGEQYF. This sequence joins TRBV7-9 and TRBJ2-7; TRBD2 matches at 8 bases. Germline values: CDR1 SEHNR, CDR2 FQNEAQ (reference sequence). The ends lost 4 bases at V and 7 bases at J; junction bases unmatched: 3. The CDR3 is 12 amino acids.

This rearrangement joins TRBV12-3 or TRBV12-4 to TRBJ2-1, with a tentative D call TRBD2 (6 bases). V shed 3 bases and J shed 9 bases, with 9 bases lying between them. The CDR3 extends over 12 amino acids. The CDR3 loop reads CASSFGGTEQFF. DNA of the CDR3: TGTGCCAGCAGTTTTGGGGGGACTGAGCAGTTCTTC.

The chain links TRBV6-6 to TRBJ1-1, with D maybe TRBD1 (6 bases). Germline V gene lookup returns CDR1 MNHNY and CDR2 SVGAGI (reference sequence). This CDR3 has 13 amino acids. Trimming removed 6 bases from V and 1 base from J, with 9 bases in between. CDR3 loop: CASRGQTNTEAFF. The CDR3 nucleotides are TGTGCCAGCAGAGGACAGACGAACACTGAAGCTTTCTTT.

This chain joins TRBV28 and TRBJ1-6; TRBD1 matches at 7 bases. The germline gives CDR1 MDHEN, CDR2 SYDVKM. This CDR3 spans 16 amino acids. Germline trimming cut 3 bases from V and 5 bases from J; bases unmatched to any gene: 7. For the CDR3, the DNA is TGTGCCAGCAGTTTCCTCGTCAGGGGGGATAATTCACCCCTCCACTTT. It translates to CASSFLVRGDNSPLHF. The variable domain in full, completed from reference TRBV28 and TRBJ1-6, reads DVKVTQSSRYLVKRTGEKVFLECVQDMDHENMFWYRQDPGLGLRLIYFSYDVKMKEKGDIPEGYSVSREKKERFSLILESASTNQTSMYLCASSFLVRGDNSPLHFGNGTRLTVT.

The J gene is TRBJ1-5, the V gene TRBV28, with a weak D call TRBD1 (5 bases). Between the trimmed V and J ends, which lost 7 bases and 7 bases, there was a span of 20 bases. Germline lookup yields CDR1 MDHEN and CDR2 SYDVKM. The CDR3 extends over 15 amino acids. CDR3 loop: CASTTSLGVLQPQHF. The CDR3, as DNA: TGTGCCAGCACCACCTCGTTGGGGGTATTACAGCCCCAGCATTTT.

The V gene is TRBV12-5, the J gene TRBJ1-2; D unresolved. Germline V gene lookup returns CDR1 LGHNT and CDR2 FRNRAP. Trimming took off 1 base at V and 7 bases at J, with 16 bases between the two ends. The CDR3 is made up of 15 amino acids. The CDR3 reads CASGLGDKLAGGYTF. The CDR3 region has the DNA TGTGCTAGTGGTTTGGGGGATAAGTTAGCTGGTGGCTACACCTTC.

The chain uses TRBV28 and TRBJ2-2; D is unclear. Germline lookup yields CDR1 MDHEN and CDR2 SYDVKM. The CDR3 runs 12 residues. Trimming took off 8 bases at V and 0 bases at J, with 4 bases between the two ends. Written as DNA, the CDR3 is TGTGCCAGCTCTTCGAACACCGGGGAGCTGTTTTTT. This gives the protein CASSSNTGELFF.

The chain joins TRBV4-1 to TRBJ2-7; no reliable D call. Germline-derived CDR1 and CDR2 are MGHRA and YSYEKL. CDR3 length: 16 amino acids. V lost 1 base to trimming and J lost 2 bases, with 15 bases between them. The chain's CDR3 is CASSQADMGFTYEQYF. DNA for the CDR3: TGCGCCAGCAGCCAAGCTGACATGGGATTTACCTACGAGCAGTACTTC.

This clone was recorded a few times. In the same sample, other DNA sequences code for this CDR3. V usage is TRBV5-1 and J usage is TRBJ2-2; D uncertain. The CDR3 runs to 14 residues. V was cut by 0 bases and J by 2 bases, with 5 bases left in between. Germline V gene sequence: CDR1 SGHRS, CDR2 YFSETQ. The CDR3 DNA reads TGCGCCAGCAGCTTGGAAGCCAACACCGGGGAGCTGTTTTTT. This sequence encodes CASSLEANTGELFF.

The V call is TRBV4-3, the J call TRBJ1-4; D call uncertain. CDR1 and CDR2 from the germline V gene are LGHNA and YSLEER. The CDR3 contains 16 residues. V was cut by 1 base and J by 6 bases, with 15 bases left in between. The CDR3 here is CASSQVGSNGDEKLFF. CDR3 nucleotides: TGCGCCAGCAGCCAAGTGGGTTCCAACGGGGATGAAAAACTGTTTTTT.

This chain connects TRBV7-3 to TRBJ1-1; unclear D gene. The CDR3 is 13 residues long. V gave up 6 bases and J gave up 1 base, with 9 bases separating them. The germline V gene has CDR1 SGHTA and CDR2 FQGTGA. CDR3 residues: CASSLLWNTEAFF. CDR3 nucleotide sequence: TGTGCCAGCAGTTTACTGTGGAACACTGAAGCTTTCTTT.

The chain uses TRBV5-1 and TRBJ2-7; D is possibly TRBD1 (6 bases). The CDR3 is made up of 12 amino acids. Germline V gene lookup returns CDR1 SGHRS and CDR2 YFSETQ. Trimming cost V 2 bases and J 7 bases, with 10 bases left between them. The CDR3 region has the DNA TGCGCCAGCAGCTTTGCACAGGGTGAGCAGTACTTC. It yields the protein CASSFAQGEQYF.